This T cell receptor (beta chain) was retrieved from a study of response to subunit inactivated influenza vaccine. The sample holds a few counts of this clonotype. TCRdb re-called the RT-PCR reads through MiXCR, storing one row per CDR3 protein. This sample has about 540,000 distinct CDR3 sequences, with approximately 20% found just once. CDR1 and CDR2 from the germline V gene are MNHEY and SVGAGI. Trimming took off 0 bases at V and 5 bases at J, with 8 bases between the two ends. The CDR3 totals 13 residues. The sample was also linked to a second study, of T cells expressing NK-cell markers. That work contributes: Production of TCR beta cDNA relied on 5'RACE template switching with UMIs. In sorted CD3+CD56+NKG2C+, CD3+CD56+NKG2C- and CD3+CD56-NKG2C+ T cells, TCR beta repertoires were obtained. HCMV seropositivity marked seven of the eight sequenced donors; one was seronegative. The authors restricted sorting to alpha-beta TCR T cells with an anti-gamma-delta TCR antibody in several experiments. Leadership of the CD3+CD56-NKG2C+ fraction also belonged to these clonotypes in a handful of donors.

Material: CD4+ T cells sorted from PBMCs, obtained roughly 12 days after vaccination. V usage is TRBV6-5 and J usage is TRBJ2-7; D possibly corresponds to TRBD2 (6 bases). This receptor was identified in a man in his forties or fifties who received an inactivated influenza vaccine. As DNA, the CDR3 is TGTGCCAGCAGTTACTCGGCGGGAAACGAGCAGTACTTC. Translating gives CASSYSAGNEQYF.